The rows below give T cell receptor delta chains drawn from one sample of a study of gamma-delta chains in newborns, infants, children. TCRdb processed the reads again with the CATT caller. The table has 14,000 to 15,000 delta-chain clones, about 7% seen once; the top ten hold more than 20%. Sequencing was performed on blood. The receptor set was obtained from a child who was a newborn, infant or young child, either healthy, febrile or measles-vaccinated (not recorded which). Both conserved end residues are part of each CDR3. D genes are given only for firm matches. A row's size may be missing; if present it is once, few, many or a size class.

D	size	V	J	CDR3	DNA
TRDD3	few	TRDV2	TRDJ3	CACDILGDSSSWDTRQMFF	TGTGCCTGTGACATACTGGGGGATTCAAGCTCCTGGGACACCCGACAGATGTTTTTC
NA	NA	TRDV2	TRDJ3	CACDTILAARASWDTRQMFF	TGTGCCTGTGACACGATACTGGCCGCGAGAGCGTCCTGGGACACCCGACAGATGTTTTTC
TRDD3	few	TRDV2	TRDJ3	CACDKYWGVSWDTRQMFF	TGTGCCTGTGACAAGTACTGGGGGGTCTCCTGGGACACCCGACAGATGTTTTTC
TRDD3	few	TRDV2	TRDJ2	CACDTVLGDTTAQLFF	TGTGCCTGCGACACCGTACTGGGGGATACGACAGCACAACTCTTCTTT